This T cell receptor (beta chain) was sequenced during a study of vaccination and CD4 T cells after COVID-19. Across the study: Samples were taken after vaccination, a median of around 76 days after dose two, with a range of 14 to 241. Spike peptides, overlapping and drawn from SARS-CoV-2, HCoV-NL63, HCoV-OC43 and HCoV-229E, were used to stimulate cells.

CDR1 and CDR2 (germline): GTSNPN, SVGIG (reference sequence). The V and J ends lost 2 bases and 8 bases, in that order; junction bases with no gene match: 4. The CDR3 has 12 amino acids. Sequenced with the Oncomine TCR Beta short-read assay was DNA taken from cultured CD4+ T cells. TCRdb processed the PCR reads anew with MiXCR; each CDR3 protein has one entry. The table shows some 10,000 distinct CDR3 sequences, with around 25% occurring only once. The treatment denotes: roughly ten-day PBMC culture with coronavirus spike peptide pools or control peptides (ViraFEST assay). These CD4+ T cells came from roughly 11-day cultures by negative selection. Only a few counts were recorded for this clonotype. Its cognate antigen is unknown.

Sequences were derived from CD4+ T cells from blood, cultured in vitro, sampled before SARS-CoV-2 vaccination. This clonotype was obtained from a human donor who received a COVID-19 vaccine. The chain joins TRBV30 to TRBJ1-2, with 8 bases identical to TRBD1. DNA for the CDR3: TGTGCCTGGAGTCCCGGACAGGGAGGCTACACCTTC. Translation gives CAWSPGQGGYTF.